This T cell receptor (beta chain) was captured in a study of cytomegalovirus exposure and HLA in healthy donors. V was cut by 3 bases and J by 7 bases, with 16 bases left in between. Per germline, CDR1 SQVTM and CDR2 ANQGSEA. This CDR3 has 14 amino acids. Study conclusions and caveats: A later analysis linked a missense variant in DCLRE1C to the trimming of TCR beta V and J genes.

This clone was picked up a small number of times. Its antigen remains unknown. The PCR made use of 60 Vbeta and 13 Jbeta primers. Sequencing used immunoSEQ multiplex PCR; TCRdb keeps in-frame clones, though not all of them. This sample has 200,000 to 300,000 clones, with 70% to 90% found just once. Sequencing input: PBMCs. This sequence was found in an older woman in good health and CMV-seropositive. The rearrangement uses TRBV29-1 and TRBJ2-1; the D gene is possibly TRBD2 (5 bases). The CDR3 bases are TGCAGCGTTGATGCGCGGGCCGATGGAAATGAGCAGTTCTTC. Its translation is CSVDARADGNEQFF.